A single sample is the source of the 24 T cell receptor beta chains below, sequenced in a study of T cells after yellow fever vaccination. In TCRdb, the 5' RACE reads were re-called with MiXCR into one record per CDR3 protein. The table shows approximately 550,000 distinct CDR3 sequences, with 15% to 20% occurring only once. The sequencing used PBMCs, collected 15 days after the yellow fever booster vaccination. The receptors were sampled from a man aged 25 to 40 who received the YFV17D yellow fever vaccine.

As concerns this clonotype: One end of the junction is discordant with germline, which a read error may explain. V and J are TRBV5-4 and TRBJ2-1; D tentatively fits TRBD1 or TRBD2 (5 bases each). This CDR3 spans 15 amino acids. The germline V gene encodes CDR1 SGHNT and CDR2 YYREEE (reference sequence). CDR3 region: CASSFGASSYDEQFF. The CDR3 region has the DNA TGTGCCAGCAGTTTCGGGGCTAGCTCCTACGATGAGCAGTTCTTC.

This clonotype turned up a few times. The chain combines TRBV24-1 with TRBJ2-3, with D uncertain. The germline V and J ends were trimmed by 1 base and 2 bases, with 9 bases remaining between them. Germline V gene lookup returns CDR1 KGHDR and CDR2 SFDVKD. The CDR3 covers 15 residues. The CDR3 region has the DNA TGTGCCACCAGTGATTTAGGTGAGCCCACAGATACGCAGTATTTT. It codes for CATSDLGEPTDTQYF.

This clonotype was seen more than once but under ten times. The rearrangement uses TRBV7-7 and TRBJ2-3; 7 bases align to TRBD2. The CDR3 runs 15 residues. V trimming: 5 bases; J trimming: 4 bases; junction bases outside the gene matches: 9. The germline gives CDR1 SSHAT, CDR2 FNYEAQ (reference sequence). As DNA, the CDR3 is TGTGCCAGCAGCCCAGTGGCGGGAGTCGCAGATACGCAGTATTTT. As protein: CASSPVAGVADTQYF.

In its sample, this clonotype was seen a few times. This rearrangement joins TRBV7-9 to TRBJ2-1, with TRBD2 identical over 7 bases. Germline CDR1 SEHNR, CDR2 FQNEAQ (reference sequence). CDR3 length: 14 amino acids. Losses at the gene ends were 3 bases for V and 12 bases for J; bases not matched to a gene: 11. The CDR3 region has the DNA TGTGCCAGCAGCTTGAGCCTAGCGGAGAATTTGCAGTTCTTC. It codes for CASSLSLAENLQFF.

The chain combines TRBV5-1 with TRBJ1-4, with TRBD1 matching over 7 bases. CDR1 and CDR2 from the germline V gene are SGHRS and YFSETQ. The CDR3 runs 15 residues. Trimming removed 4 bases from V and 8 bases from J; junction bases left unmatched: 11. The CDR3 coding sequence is TGCGCCAGCAGCGGCGGACAGGACCCGAGGGAAAAACTGTTTTTT. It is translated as CASSGGQDPREKLFF.

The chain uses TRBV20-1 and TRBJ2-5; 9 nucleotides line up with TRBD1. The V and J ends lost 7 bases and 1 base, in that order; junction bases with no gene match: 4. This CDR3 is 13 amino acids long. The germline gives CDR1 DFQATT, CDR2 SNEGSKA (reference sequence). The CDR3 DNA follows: TGCAGTGAGGGGACAGGGCCCCAAGAGACCCAGTACTTC. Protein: CSEGTGPQETQYF.

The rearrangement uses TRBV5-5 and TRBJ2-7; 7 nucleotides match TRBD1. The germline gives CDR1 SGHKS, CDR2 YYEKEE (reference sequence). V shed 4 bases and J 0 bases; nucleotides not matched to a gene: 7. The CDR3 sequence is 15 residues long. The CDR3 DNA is TGTGCCAGCAGCCCAACGGGGACAGTCTCCTACGAGCAGTACTTC. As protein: CASSPTGTVSYEQYF.

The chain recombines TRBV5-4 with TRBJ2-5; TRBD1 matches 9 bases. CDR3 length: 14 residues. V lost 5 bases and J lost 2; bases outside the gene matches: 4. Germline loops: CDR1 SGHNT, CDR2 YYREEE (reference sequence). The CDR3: CASRAGQGQETQYF. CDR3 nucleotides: TGTGCCAGCAGAGCTGGACAGGGGCAAGAGACCCAGTACTTC.

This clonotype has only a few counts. This chain's CDR3 is CAISDGTGSEAFF. The CDR3 bases are TGTGCCATCAGTGATGGGACAGGGTCTGAAGCTTTCTTT. The rearrangement links TRBV10-3 to TRBJ1-1; 9 nucleotides line up with TRBD1. CDR1 is ENHRY and CDR2 is SYGVKD in the germline V gene. Trimming removed 3 bases from V and 6 bases from J; junction bases left unmatched: 2. The CDR3 consists of 13 residues.

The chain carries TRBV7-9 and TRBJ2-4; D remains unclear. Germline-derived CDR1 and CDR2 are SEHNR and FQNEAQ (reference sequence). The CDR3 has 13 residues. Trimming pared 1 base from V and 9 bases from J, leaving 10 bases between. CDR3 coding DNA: TGTGCCAGCAGCTTAGAAGGCGCAGGCATTCAGTACTTC. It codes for CASSLEGAGIQYF.

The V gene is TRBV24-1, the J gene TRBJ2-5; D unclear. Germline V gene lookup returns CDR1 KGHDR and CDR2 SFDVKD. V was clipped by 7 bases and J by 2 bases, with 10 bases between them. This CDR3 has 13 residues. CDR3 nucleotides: TGTGCCACCAGGGTCGCAGGTCAAGAGACCCAGTACTTC. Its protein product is CATRVAGQETQYF.

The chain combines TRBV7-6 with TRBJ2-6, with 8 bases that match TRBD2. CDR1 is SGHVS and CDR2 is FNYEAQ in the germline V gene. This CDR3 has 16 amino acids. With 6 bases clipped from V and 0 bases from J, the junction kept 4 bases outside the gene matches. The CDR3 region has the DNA TGTGCCAGCAGTTCCCGGGGGGGCTCTGGGGCCAACGTCCTGACTTTC. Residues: CASSSRGGSGANVLTF.

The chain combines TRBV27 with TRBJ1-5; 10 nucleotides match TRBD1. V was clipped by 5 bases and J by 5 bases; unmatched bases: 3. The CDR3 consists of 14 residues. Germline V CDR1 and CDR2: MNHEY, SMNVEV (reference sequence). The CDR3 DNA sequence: TGTGCCAGCAGTGGGACAGGGGTGCATCAGCCCCAGCATTTT. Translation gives CASSGTGVHQPQHF.

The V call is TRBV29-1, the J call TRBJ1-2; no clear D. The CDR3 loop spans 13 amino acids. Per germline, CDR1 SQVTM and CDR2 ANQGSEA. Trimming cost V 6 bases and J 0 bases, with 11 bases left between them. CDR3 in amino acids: CSVRTVTNYGYTF. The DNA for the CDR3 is TGCAGCGTCCGCACAGTGACTAACTATGGCTACACCTTC.

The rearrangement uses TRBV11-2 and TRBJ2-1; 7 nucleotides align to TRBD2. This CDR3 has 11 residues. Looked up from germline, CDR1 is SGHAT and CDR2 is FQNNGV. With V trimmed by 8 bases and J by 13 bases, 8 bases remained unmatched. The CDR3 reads CASGGGSGQFF. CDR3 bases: TGTGCCAGCGGGGGGGGGAGCGGACAGTTCTTC.

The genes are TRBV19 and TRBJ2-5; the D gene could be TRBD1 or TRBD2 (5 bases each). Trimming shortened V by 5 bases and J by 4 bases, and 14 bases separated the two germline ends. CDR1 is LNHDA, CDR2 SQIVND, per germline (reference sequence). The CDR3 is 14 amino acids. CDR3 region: CASSERGEGETQYF. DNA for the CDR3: TGTGCCAGTAGTGAGAGGGGAGAGGGAGAGACCCAGTACTTC.

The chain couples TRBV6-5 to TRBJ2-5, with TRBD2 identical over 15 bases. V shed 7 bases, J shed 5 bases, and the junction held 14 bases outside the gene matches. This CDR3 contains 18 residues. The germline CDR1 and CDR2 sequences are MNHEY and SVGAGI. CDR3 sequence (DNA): TGTGCCAGCATCCCCAGAGGACTAGCGGGAGGGAGGGCCGAGACCCAGTACTTC. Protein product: CASIPRGLAGGRAETQYF.

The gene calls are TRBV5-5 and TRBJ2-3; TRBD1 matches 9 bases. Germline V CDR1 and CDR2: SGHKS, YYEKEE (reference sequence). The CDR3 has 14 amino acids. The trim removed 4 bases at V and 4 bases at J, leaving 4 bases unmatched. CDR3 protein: CASSVGQGPDTQYF. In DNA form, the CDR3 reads TGTGCCAGCAGCGTGGGACAGGGTCCAGATACGCAGTATTTT.

Here the CDR3 DNA reads TGTGCCACCAGCCTAATAGGAAAACTAGCGGAGACCACCGGGGAGCTGTTTTTT. Protein: CATSLIGKLAETTGELFF. V gene TRBV15 combines with J gene TRBJ2-2; 8 bases are a match to TRBD2. Trimming took 5 bases from V and 4 from J; bases not matched to a gene: 15. In germline, CDR1 is LNHNV, CDR2 YYDKDF (reference sequence). The CDR3 is 18 amino acids.

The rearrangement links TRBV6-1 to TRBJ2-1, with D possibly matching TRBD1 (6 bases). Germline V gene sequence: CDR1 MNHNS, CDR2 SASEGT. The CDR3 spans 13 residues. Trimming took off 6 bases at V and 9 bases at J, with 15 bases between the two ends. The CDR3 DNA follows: TGTGCCAGCAGACCTACAGGGAGAGGTGAGCAGTTCTTC. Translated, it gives CASRPTGRGEQFF.

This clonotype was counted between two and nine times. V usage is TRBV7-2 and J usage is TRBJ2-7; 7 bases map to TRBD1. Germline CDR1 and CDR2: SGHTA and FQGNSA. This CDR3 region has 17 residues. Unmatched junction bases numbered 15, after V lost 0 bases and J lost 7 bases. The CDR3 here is CASSLAPPGTDLKEQYF. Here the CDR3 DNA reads TGTGCCAGCAGCTTAGCCCCACCCGGGACAGACCTCAAGGAGCAGTACTTC.

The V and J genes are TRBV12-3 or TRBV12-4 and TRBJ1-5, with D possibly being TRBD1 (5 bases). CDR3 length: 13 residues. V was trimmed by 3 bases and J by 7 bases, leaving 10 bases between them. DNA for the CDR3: TGTGCCAGCAGTTTGGGGGTGTACCAGCCCCAGCATTTT. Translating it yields CASSLGVYQPQHF.

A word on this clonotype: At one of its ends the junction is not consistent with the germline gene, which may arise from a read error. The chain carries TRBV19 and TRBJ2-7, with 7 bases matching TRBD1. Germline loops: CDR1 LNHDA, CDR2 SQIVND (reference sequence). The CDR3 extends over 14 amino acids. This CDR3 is CASSRRDSSSEQYF. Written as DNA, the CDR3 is TGTGCCAGTAGTAGACGGGACAGTTCCTCCGAGCAGTACTTC.

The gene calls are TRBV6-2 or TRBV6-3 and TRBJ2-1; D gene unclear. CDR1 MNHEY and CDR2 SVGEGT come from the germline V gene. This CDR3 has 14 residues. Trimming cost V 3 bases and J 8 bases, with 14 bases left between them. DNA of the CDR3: TGTGCCAGCAGTTATGGTAATGCGTTCGATGAGCAGTTCTTC. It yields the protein CASSYGNAFDEQFF.